The 30 T cell receptor beta chains below were found in one sample sequenced in a study of blood T cell repertoires in COVID-19. Some clones are missing from TCRdb's copy, which holds only in-frame ones; the method was immunoSEQ multiplex PCR. The repertoire holds about 130,000 clones, with roughly 69% as singletons. The sample was peripheral blood. These receptors were obtained from a woman aged 70-85 years with acute or convalescent COVID-19.

The rearrangement links TRBV2 to TRBJ2-5, with D perhaps matching TRBD1 (6 bases). The CDR3 runs to 15 residues. V was pared by 5 bases and J by 5 bases, with 18 bases between. Germline V CDR1 and CDR2: SNHLY, FYNNEI. CDR3 sequence (DNA): TGTGCCAGCAGTCGAAGACCCTCAGGGGCCGAGACCCAGTACTTC. Translating it yields CASSRRPSGAETQYF.

The genes are TRBV19 and TRBJ1-5; D possibly corresponds to TRBD1 (5 bases). Per germline, CDR1 LNHDA and CDR2 SQIVND (reference sequence). V gave up 8 bases and J gave up 6 bases, with 20 bases separating them. The CDR3 runs 15 residues. CDR3 DNA sequence: TGTGCCAGTTCCCGGGGGTGGGCCCAGTCTCAGCCCCAGCATTTT. Protein product: CASSRGWAQSQPQHF.

The sample holds one count of this clone. The chain carries TRBV7-8 and TRBJ1-1, with 11 bases aligning to TRBD1. Germline assignment: CDR1 SGHVS and CDR2 FQNEAQ. With 3 bases clipped from V and 2 bases from J, the junction kept 5 bases outside the gene matches. The CDR3 covers 16 residues. For the CDR3, the DNA is TGTGCCAGCAGCTTTTACGGACAGGGGGCTAACACTGAAGCTTTCTTT. Protein: CASSFYGQGANTEAFF.

The chain couples TRBV6-1 to TRBJ2-1, with 7 bases lining up with TRBD2. The CDR3 length is 18 residues. The V segment lost 1 base and the J segment 0 bases; nucleotides outside the gene matches: 9. CDR1 is MNHNS and CDR2 is SASEGT in the germline V gene. The CDR3 DNA follows: TGTGCCAGCAGTGAAGTCCCGACTAGCAGTAGCTCCTACAATGAGCAGTTCTTC. Translating gives CASSEVPTSSSSYNEQFF.

The V gene is TRBV14, the J gene TRBJ2-5, with a possible D match to TRBD2 (6 bases). The CDR3 length is 14 residues. The germline V gene encodes CDR1 SGHDN and CDR2 FVKESK. V lost 1 base, J lost 4 bases, and 10 bases lay in between. The DNA of the CDR3 is TGTGCCAGCAGCCAAGCGGGGCGGGGAGAGACCCAGTACTTC. Translation: CASSQAGRGETQYF.

A few counts support this clone. This chain joins TRBV2 and TRBJ2-1; possibly TRBD1 for D (5 bases). This CDR3 region has 14 residues. The germline CDR1 and CDR2 sequences are SNHLY and FYNNEI. V lost 4 bases, J lost 4 bases, and 11 bases lay in between. This chain's CDR3 is CASSGGQIYNEQFF. In DNA, the CDR3 is TGTGCCAGCAGTGGGGGCCAGATATACAATGAGCAGTTCTTC.

CDR3 loop: CASSLDEVLAVGETQYF. The CDR3 DNA reads as TGTGCCAGCAGCTTGGACGAAGTACTAGCGGTGGGGGAGACCCAGTACTTC. This chain joins TRBV5-4 and TRBJ2-5; 8 nucleotides align to TRBD2. This CDR3 comprises 17 residues. Trimming cost V 0 bases and J 5 bases; bases outside gene matches: 12. The germline V gene encodes CDR1 SGHNT and CDR2 YYREEE (reference sequence).

The V and J genes are TRBV19 and TRBJ1-1; 9 bases align to TRBD1. Per germline, CDR1 LNHDA and CDR2 SQIVND (reference sequence). CDR3 length: 16 residues. J was trimmed by 2 bases and V by 3 bases; bases with no gene match: 7. CDR3 protein: CASSMAGTGRNTEAFF. The CDR3 bases are TGTGCCAGTAGTATGGCCGGGACAGGGCGAAACACTGAAGCTTTCTTT.

V gene TRBV7-8 combines with J gene TRBJ1-2; 9 positions match TRBD1. V lost 0 bases and J lost 2; bases outside the gene matches: 7. The CDR3 contains 17 residues. Per the germline V gene, CDR1 is SGHVS and CDR2 is FQNEAQ. The CDR3 sequence: CASSLAGPGQGNYGYTF. The CDR3 DNA sequence: TGTGCCAGCAGCTTAGCGGGACCGGGACAGGGAAACTATGGCTACACCTTC.

CDR3 sequence reads: CASSLAGRPVWEQFF. The DNA for the CDR3 is TGCGCCAGCAGCTTAGCGGGGAGGCCAGTATGGGAGCAGTTCTTC. V and J are TRBV10-1 and TRBJ2-1; 8 bases agree with TRBD2. After removal of 6 bases from V and 10 bases from J, the junction contained 14 bases not matched to a gene. This CDR3 has 15 amino acids. Per germline, CDR1 WNHNN and CDR2 SYGVQD (reference sequence).

This clone has more than one count but fewer than ten. The rearrangement uses TRBV28 and TRBJ1-5, with D maybe TRBD1 (6 bases). The germline V gene encodes CDR1 MDHEN and CDR2 SYDVKM. The CDR3 consists of 14 residues. V was trimmed by 6 bases and J by 4 bases, leaving 13 bases between them. CDR3 sequence: CASRPGAINQPQHF. DNA of the CDR3: TGTGCCAGCAGACCAGGGGCTATTAATCAGCCCCAGCATTTT.

The chain couples TRBV5-1 to TRBJ1-2; tentatively, D is TRBD1 (6 bases). The CDR3 extends over 14 amino acids. Trimming took off 0 bases at V and 1 base at J, with 7 bases between the two ends. The germline CDR1 and CDR2 sequences are SGHRS and YFSETQ. The CDR3 DNA follows: TGCGCCAGCAGCTTGGACAGGGTTAACTATGGCTACACCTTC. This sequence encodes CASSLDRVNYGYTF.

The chain carries TRBV7-2 and TRBJ2-7; 7 nucleotides match TRBD1. This CDR3 contains 16 residues. Looked up from germline, CDR1 is SGHTA and CDR2 is FQGNSA. V gave up 4 bases and J gave up 0 bases; unmatched junction bases: 9. CDR3 sequence (DNA): TGTGCCAGCAGCTACGGACAGGCTTTAAGCTCCTACGAGCAGTACTTC. Translated: CASSYGQALSSYEQYF.

This rearrangement joins TRBV30 to TRBJ2-1, with 11 bases lining up with TRBD2. Per germline, CDR1 GTSNPN and CDR2 SVGIG (reference sequence). CDR3 size: 14 residues. Unmatched junction bases numbered 7, after V lost 3 bases and J lost 9 bases. This CDR3 reads CAWSPLAGVREQFF. The CDR3 region has the DNA TGTGCCTGGAGCCCACTAGCGGGAGTTCGTGAGCAGTTCTTC.

The chain employs TRBV24-1 and TRBJ2-7; D might be TRBD1 (5 bases). This CDR3 region has 15 residues. Looked up from germline, CDR1 is KGHDR and CDR2 is SFDVKD. V gave up 4 bases and J gave up 5 bases, with 17 bases separating them. The CDR3 DNA sequence: TGTGCCACCAGTGACCCGGGTCAGGGAAGGGACGAGCAGTACTTC. Protein sequence: CATSDPGQGRDEQYF.

This clone was observed once. This chain connects TRBV19 to TRBJ2-7, with a tentative D call TRBD2 (6 bases). Trimming took 2 bases from V and 2 from J, leaving 7 bases between them. The CDR3 runs to 13 residues. Germline V lookup: CDR1 LNHDA, CDR2 SQIVND (reference sequence). CDR3 coding DNA: TGTGCCAGTAGTATACGGGGGACCTACGAGCAGTACTTC. This translates into CASSIRGTYEQYF.

V gene TRBV6-6 combines with J gene TRBJ1-5; TRBD1 might be the D (6 bases). V lost 6 bases, J lost 6 bases, and 18 bases lay in between. Germline V lookup: CDR1 MNHNY, CDR2 SVGAGI (reference sequence). The CDR3 loop spans 15 amino acids. CDR3 residues: CASRETGEVSQPQHF. CDR3 bases: TGTGCCAGCAGAGAGACAGGCGAGGTCAGTCAGCCCCAGCATTTT.

The chain combines TRBV14 with TRBJ2-1, with TRBD1 as a possible D gene (5 bases). Trimming removed 8 bases from V and 4 bases from J, with 21 bases in between. In germline, CDR1 is SGHDN, CDR2 FVKESK. CDR3 size: 16 residues. The CDR3 region is CASQAKGIGRYNEQFF. CDR3 bases: TGTGCCAGCCAAGCCAAGGGGATAGGACGTTACAATGAGCAGTTCTTC. Based on the CDR3 plus reference TRBV14 and TRBJ2-1, the full variable domain is EAGVTQFPSHSVIEKGQTVTLRCDPISGHDNLYWYRRVMGKEIKFLLHFVKESKQDESGMPNNRFLAERTGGTYSTLKVQPAELEDSGVYFCASQAKGIGRYNEQFFGPGTRLTVL.

The chain recombines TRBV27 with TRBJ2-1; TRBD2 matches 12 bases. CDR1 is MNHEY, CDR2 SMNVEV, per germline (reference sequence). CDR3 length: 17 residues. After removal of 5 bases from V and 3 bases from J, the junction contained 8 bases not matched to a gene. The CDR3, as DNA: TGTGCCAGCAGTCATCCGACTAGCGGGGGTGGCTACAATGAGCAGTTCTTC. Translating gives CASSHPTSGGGYNEQFF.

This clone appeared a few times. This chain joins TRBV5-4 and TRBJ2-1, with 10 bases that match TRBD2. The CDR3 has 15 amino acids. Germline V gene lookup returns CDR1 SGHNT and CDR2 YYREEE (reference sequence). Trimming took 4 bases from V and 4 from J; bases not matched to a gene: 5. CDR3 protein: CASSPRTSGYNEQFF. As DNA, the CDR3 is TGTGCCAGCAGCCCGAGGACTAGCGGTTACAATGAGCAGTTCTTC.

The V gene is TRBV6-6, the J gene TRBJ1-4; 10 positions match TRBD1. V was pared by 5 bases and J by 8 bases, with 20 bases of the junction left unmatched. The CDR3 is 19 residues long. Per the germline V gene, CDR1 is MNHNY and CDR2 is SVGAGI (reference sequence). The CDR3 DNA reads as TGTGCCAGCAGTCATGATGCACCCGGGACAGGGGCCGGACCCGAAAAACTGTTTTTT. This gives the protein CASSHDAPGTGAGPEKLFF.

This clone was seen repeatedly, ten times or more. The V and J genes are TRBV6-5 and TRBJ1-2, with 9 bases matching TRBD1. Germline values: CDR1 MNHEY, CDR2 SVGAGI. V shed 4 bases and J 8 bases; nucleotides not matched to a gene: 11. The CDR3 is 15 amino acids. The DNA of the CDR3 is TGTGCCAGCAGTTCTTATGGACAGGGGAGGGACGGCTACACCTTC. Protein: CASSSYGQGRDGYTF.

This chain uses TRBV19 with TRBJ2-1; TRBD2 might be the D (6 bases). Germline assignment: CDR1 LNHDA and CDR2 SQIVND (reference sequence). The CDR3 is made up of 15 amino acids. Trimming took 1 base from V and 2 from J, leaving 9 bases between them. The CDR3: CASSIAGVPYNEQFF. The CDR3 DNA sequence: TGTGCCAGTAGTATAGCGGGGGTCCCCTACAATGAGCAGTTCTTC.

The chain carries TRBV18 and TRBJ2-5, with 9 bases fitting TRBD1. Looked up from germline, CDR1 is KGHSH and CDR2 is LQKENI. This CDR3 has 14 residues. The V gene end was trimmed by 6 bases and the J gene end by 4 bases; junction bases not matched to a gene: 6. CDR3 coding DNA: TGTGCCAGCTCCGGAACAGGGGGCGGAGAGACCCAGTACTTC. Protein sequence: CASSGTGGGETQYF.

This rearrangement joins TRBV9 to TRBJ2-5, with 12 bases lining up with TRBD1. Trimming took 5 bases from V and 5 from J; bases not matched to a gene: 7. The CDR3 loop spans 15 amino acids. The germline V gene has CDR1 SGDLS and CDR2 YYNGEE. In DNA, the CDR3 is TGTGCCAGCAGGACCGGGGACAGGGGGCCTGAGACCCAGTACTTC. Translated: CASRTGDRGPETQYF.

Regarding this clone: Other nucleotide sequences in the sample specify the same CDR3. The V and J genes are TRBV19 and TRBJ2-2; D not resolved. Germline assignment: CDR1 LNHDA and CDR2 SQIVND (reference sequence). The CDR3 sequence is 12 residues long. The V gene lost 5 bases and the J gene lost 6 bases, with 7 bases spanning the gap. The CDR3 is CASSPRAGELFF. The CDR3 nucleotides read TGTGCCAGTAGTCCTCGCGCCGGGGAGCTGTTTTTT.

This clone came up a few times. The rearrangement uses TRBV21-1 and TRBJ2-4; no check of the table's D call, TRBD2, against the DNA was made. TRBV21-1 is deemed a pseudogene. There are 15 residues in the CDR3. The chain's CDR3 is CASREVGGRNNIQYF. DNA for the CDR3: TGTGCCAGCAGGGAGGTGGGAGGGCGAAATAACATTCAGTACTTC.

The CDR3 region has the DNA TGTGCCAGCAGTCTTGCGGGGCCAACCTACAATGAGCAGTTCTTC. Translating gives CASSLAGPTYNEQFF. The V gene is TRBV27, the J gene TRBJ2-1, with D possibly matching TRBD2 (6 bases). Trimming took 5 bases from V and 2 from J, leaving 13 bases between them. Germline V gene data show CDR1 as MNHEY and CDR2 as SMNVEV (reference sequence). This CDR3 has 15 amino acids.

The chain carries TRBV18 and TRBJ1-5; possibly TRBD1 for D (6 bases). Germline V gene data show CDR1 as KGHSH and CDR2 as LQKENI. CDR3 length: 14 amino acids. V lost 6 bases to trimming and J lost 1 base, with 10 bases between them. The CDR3 nucleotides read TGTGCCAGCTCGAGACAGGTCAGCAATCAGCCCCAGCATTTT. Amino acids: CASSRQVSNQPQHF. Combining the CDR3 with reference TRBV18 and TRBJ1-5 gives the whole variable domain NAGVMQNPRHLVRRRGQEARLRCSPMKGHSHVYWYRQLPEEGLKFMVYLQKENIIDESGMPKERFSAEFPKEGPSILRIQQVVRGDSAAYFCASSRQVSNQPQHFGDGTRLSIL.

Notes on this clone: This CDR3 is also generated by other DNA sequences in the sample. V usage is TRBV18 and J usage is TRBJ2-7, with D maybe TRBD2 (6 bases). With 6 bases removed from V and 5 bases from J, the gap between germline ends came to 8 bases. From germline, CDR1 is KGHSH and CDR2 LQKENI. The CDR3 is 11 amino acids. This CDR3 is CASSGGDEQYF. The CDR3, as DNA: TGTGCCAGCTCCGGCGGGGACGAGCAGTACTTC.